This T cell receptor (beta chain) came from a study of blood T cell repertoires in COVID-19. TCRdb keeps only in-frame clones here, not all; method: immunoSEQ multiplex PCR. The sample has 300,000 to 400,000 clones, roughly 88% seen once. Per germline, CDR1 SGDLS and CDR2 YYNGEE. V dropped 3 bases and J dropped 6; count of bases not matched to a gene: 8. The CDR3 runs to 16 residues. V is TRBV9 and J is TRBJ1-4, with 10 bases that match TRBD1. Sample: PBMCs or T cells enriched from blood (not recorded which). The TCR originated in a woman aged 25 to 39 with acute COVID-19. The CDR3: CASSGGSGQGYEKLFF. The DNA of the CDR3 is TGTGCCAGCAGCGGGGGCTCGGGACAGGGGTATGAAAAACTGTTTTTT.